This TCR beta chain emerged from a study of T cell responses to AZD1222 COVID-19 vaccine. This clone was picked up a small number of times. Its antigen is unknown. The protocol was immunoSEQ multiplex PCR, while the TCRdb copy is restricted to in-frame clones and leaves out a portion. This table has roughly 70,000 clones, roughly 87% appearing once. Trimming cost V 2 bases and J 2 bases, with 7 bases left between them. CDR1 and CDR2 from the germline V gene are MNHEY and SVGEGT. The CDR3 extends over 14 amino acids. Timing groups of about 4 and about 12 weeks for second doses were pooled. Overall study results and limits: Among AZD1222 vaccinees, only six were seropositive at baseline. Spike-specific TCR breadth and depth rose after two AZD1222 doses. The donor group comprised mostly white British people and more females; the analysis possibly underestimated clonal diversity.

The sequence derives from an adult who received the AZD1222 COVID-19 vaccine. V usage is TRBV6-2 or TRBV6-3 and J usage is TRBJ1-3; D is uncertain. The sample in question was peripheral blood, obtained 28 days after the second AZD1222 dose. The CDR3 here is CASSYGHPGNTIYF. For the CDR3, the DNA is TGTGCCAGCAGTTACGGGCATCCTGGAAACACCATATATTTT.